The 5 T cell receptor beta chains given below trace back to one sample, sequenced in a study of memory CD4+ T cells and cytomegalovirus serostatus. The sort gate was single viable CD3+CD4+CD8-CD45RO+ cells for memory CD4+ T cells. The table came from immunoSEQ multiplex PCR; TCRdb's copy has only in-frame clones and leaves some out. The sample consists of some 49,000 clones, around four fifths of them appearing once. The source material was memory CD4+ T cells from blood. These receptor sequences come from an adult in good health and CMV-seronegative.

V usage is TRBV5-1 and J usage is TRBJ1-1; tentative D call: TRBD1 (6 bases). The CDR3 spans 16 residues. Germline V gene data show CDR1 as SGHRS and CDR2 as YFSETQ. V was pared by 3 bases and J by 0 bases, with 15 bases between. The CDR3 DNA reads TGCGCCAGCAGCTCCGGCTCAGGGGTGATGAACACTGAAGCTTTCTTT. Translating gives CASSSGSGVMNTEAFF.

This clone has just a few counts. The genes are TRBV7-2 and TRBJ1-2, with D unclear. The V end lost 5 bases, the J end lost 3 bases, and 10 bases lay between the germline ends. The germline V gene has CDR1 SGHTA and CDR2 FQGNSA. This CDR3 contains 13 residues. The CDR3 DNA sequence: TGTGCCAGCAGCCGACGGGAGGACTATGGCTACACCTTC. Translating it yields CASSRREDYGYTF. Full variable domain (remainder filled in from reference TRBV7-2 and TRBJ1-2): GAGVSQSPSNKVTEKGKDVELRCDPISGHTALYWYRQSLGQGLEFLIYFQGNSAPDKSGLPSDRFSAERTGGSVSTLTIQRTQQEDSAVYLCASSRREDYGYTFGSGTRLTVV.

The gene calls are TRBV7-3 and TRBJ1-2; 11 bases match TRBD1. This CDR3 is 16 amino acids long. V dropped 5 bases and J dropped 1; count of bases not matched to a gene: 6. CDR1 SGHTA and CDR2 FQGTGA come from the germline V gene. CDR3 nucleotide sequence: TGTGCCAGCAGCGAAGGACAGGGGGCAAGTAACTATGGCTACACCTTC. It is translated as CASSEGQGASNYGYTF.

The V and J genes are TRBV5-1 and TRBJ2-7; 7 nucleotides agree with TRBD2. The CDR3 runs to 15 residues. Germline V lookup: CDR1 SGHRS, CDR2 YFSETQ. The V and J ends lost 6 bases and 2 bases, in that order; junction bases with no gene match: 11. The chain's CDR3 is CASTLGLGGAYEQYF. Here the CDR3 DNA reads TGCGCCAGCACCTTAGGACTGGGGGGGGCCTACGAGCAGTACTTC.

The rearrangement joins TRBV28 to TRBJ1-1; 9 bases map to TRBD1. Germline loops: CDR1 MDHEN, CDR2 SYDVKM. The CDR3 extends over 17 amino acids. V dropped 6 bases and J dropped 9; count of bases not matched to a gene: 20. The CDR3 region has the DNA TGTGCCAGCAGGCGGACATCCCCGACAGGGGGACAGTGGAAAGCTTTCTTT. This sequence encodes CASRRTSPTGGQWKAFF.